This T cell receptor beta chain came from a study of post-analysis software for immune sequencing data. The CDR3 is made up of 16 amino acids. V dropped 1 base and J dropped 3 bases, with 15 bases sitting between them. Germline values: CDR1 LGHNA, CDR2 YSLEER. Whole-study findings and limits: Relative to controls, patients had about five TRBV segments at higher frequency, with TRBV5-6, TRBV5-1 and TRBV20-1 among these. The F measure placed samples prepared in the same batch into strongly shared clusters.

Of note for this clonotype: Its matching antigen is unknown.

Unique molecular identifiers were present in the TCR beta cDNA libraries. Each CDR3 protein is one row after TCRdb ran MiXCR on the PCR reads. The table includes hundreds of thousands of distinct CDR3 sequences, 55% to 70% detected once. The TCR originated in a girl aged 2-10 years with multiple sclerosis. The chain employs TRBV4-3 and TRBJ2-5, with a tentative D call TRBD2 (5 bases). Sequencing was performed on blood. The CDR3 is CASSQAHLDGEETQYF. As DNA, the CDR3 is TGCGCCAGCAGCCAAGCGCATTTGGACGGGGAAGAGACCCAGTACTTC.